The 25 T cell receptor beta chains in this list originate from one sample, sequenced in a study of cytomegalovirus exposure and HLA in healthy donors. A multiplex PCR was run with 60 Vbeta primers and 13 Jbeta primers. Produced via immunoSEQ multiplex PCR; TCRdb's table is partial and in-frame only. This table has more than 100,000 clones, 60% to 75% appearing once. The sample was PBMCs. The receptors here all came from a woman in her forties or fifties in good health and CMV-seropositive.

This sequence joins TRBV4-2 and TRBJ1-5; tentatively, D is TRBD1 (5 bases). Trimming removed 5 bases at V and 5 bases at J, with 16 bases between. CDR1 is LGHNA and CDR2 is YNFKEQ in the germline V gene. The CDR3 extends over 15 amino acids. The CDR3 is CASSVTGTGDQPQHF. The CDR3 DNA is TGTGCCAGCAGCGTAACCGGGACTGGGGATCAGCCCCAGCATTTT.

The chain is built from TRBV7-2 and TRBJ2-1; 15 bases are shared with TRBD2. The CDR3 extends over 16 amino acids. The junction had 9 bases not matched to a gene; V was cut back by 8 bases and J by 7 bases. CDR1 is SGHTA and CDR2 is FQGNSA in the germline V gene. The DNA of the CDR3 is TGTGCCAGCCTCCGGACTAGCGGGGGGGCCGGTAATGAGCAGTTCTTC. Amino acid sequence: CASLRTSGGAGNEQFF.

The table lists this clone with a count of one. This chain connects TRBV13 to TRBJ1-2; D not certain. CDR3 length: 13 residues. V was shortened by 3 bases and J by 7 bases, with 12 bases between the two germline ends. Germline V gene sequence: CDR1 PRHDT, CDR2 FYEKMQ (reference sequence). The CDR3 DNA reads TGTGCCAGCAGCTTTAGCTCGAGCCTTGGCTACACCTTC. It yields the protein CASSFSSSLGYTF.

The rearrangement links TRBV6-1 to TRBJ2-3, with a tentative D call TRBD1 (7 bases). The CDR3 has 14 residues. Germline CDR1 reads MNHNS; CDR2 reads SASEGT. V lost 3 bases and J 6 bases, leaving 13 bases between the germline ends. The CDR3 region is CASSDQGGADTQYF. The CDR3 DNA reads as TGTGCCAGCAGTGATCAGGGGGGCGCGGATACGCAGTATTTT.

This clone came up a few times. The chain carries TRBV11-2 and TRBJ2-1, with 7 bases that match TRBD2. CDR1 SGHAT and CDR2 FQNNGV come from the germline V gene. The CDR3 is 15 amino acids. J lost 6 bases, V lost 2 bases, and 7 bases had no gene match. The CDR3 region is CASSLRLADPNEQFF. CDR3 coding DNA: TGTGCCAGCAGCTTAAGGCTAGCGGACCCCAATGAGCAGTTCTTC.

The chain has TRBV19 and TRBJ2-3; maybe TRBD2 (5 bases). Between the trimmed V and J ends, which lost 7 bases and 1 base, there was a span of 15 bases. The germline CDR1 and CDR2 sequences are LNHDA and SQIVND (reference sequence). The CDR3 is 15 residues long. The CDR3 DNA follows: TGTGCCAGTACCCCGGTGGCGGGCCGCACAGATACGCAGTATTTT. It specifies CASTPVAGRTDTQYF.

The genes are TRBV15 and TRBJ1-5, with TRBD1 matching over 8 bases. Unmatched junction bases numbered 16, after V lost 3 bases and J lost 0 bases. Germline CDR1 reads LNHNV; CDR2 reads YYDKDF (reference sequence). The CDR3 totals 20 residues. In DNA, the CDR3 is TGTGCCACCAGCAGGGGCGCAGGGGGCGCGGCCCAATATAGCAATCAGCCCCAGCATTTT. It is translated as CATSRGAGGAAQYSNQPQHF. The full variable domain, rest sourced from reference TRBV15 and TRBJ1-5, is DAMVIQNPRYQVTQFGKPVTLSCSQTLNHNVMYWYQQKSSQAPKLLFHYYDKDFNNEADTPDNFQSRRPNTSFCFLDIRSPGLGDTAMYLCATSRGAGGAAQYSNQPQHFGDGTRLSIL.

This chain connects TRBV10-1 to TRBJ2-3; 9 bases map to TRBD2. The CDR3 has 14 amino acids. Unmatched junction bases numbered 7, after V lost 6 bases and J lost 6 bases. Germline loops: CDR1 WNHNN, CDR2 SYGVQD (reference sequence). The CDR3 spells CASREGLAGDTQYF. The CDR3 region has the DNA TGCGCCAGCAGAGAAGGCCTAGCGGGGGATACGCAGTATTTT.

This sequence joins TRBV7-9 and TRBJ1-1; D might be TRBD1 (5 bases). CDR1 and CDR2 from the germline V gene are SEHNR and FQNEAQ (reference sequence). Trimming took 5 bases from V and 0 from J, leaving 10 bases between them. The CDR3 runs 14 residues. CDR3 in amino acids: CASSRGTLNTEAFF. The CDR3 DNA follows: TGTGCCAGCAGCCGGGGGACCCTGAACACTGAAGCTTTCTTT.

The J gene is TRBJ2-7, the V gene TRBV21-1; the D call of TRBD1 is as the table states it, not checked on the DNA. TRBV21-1 is designated a pseudogene. This CDR3 is built from 16 residues. Here the CDR3 DNA reads TGTGCCAGCAGCAGGGGAACAGGGGGCGCCTGTCGGGAGCAGTACTTC. Amino acids: CASSRGTGGACREQYF.

The V call is TRBV5-1, the J call TRBJ2-6, with 7 positions matching TRBD1. V lost 3 bases to trimming and J lost 9 bases; unmatched junction nucleotides: 6. CDR1 and CDR2 (germline): SGHRS, YFSETQ. The CDR3 length is 14 residues. CDR3 sequence reads: CASSYGTAGNVLTF. The CDR3 nucleotides are TGCGCCAGCAGCTACGGGACAGCCGGCAACGTCCTGACTTTC. Variable domain in full (rest from reference TRBV5-1 and TRBJ2-6): KAGVTQTPRYLIKTRGQQVTLSCSPISGHRSVSWYQQTPGQGLQFLFEYFSETQRNKGNFPGRFSGRQFSNSRSEMNVSTLELGDSALYLCASSYGTAGNVLTFGAGSRLTVL.

The rearrangement links TRBV6-1 to TRBJ2-3; D is perhaps TRBD2 (6 bases). This CDR3 is 14 amino acids long. CDR1 MNHNS and CDR2 SASEGT come from the germline V gene. The germline V and J ends were trimmed by 6 bases and 0 bases, with 10 bases remaining between them. The CDR3 spells CASRPGTSTDTQYF. DNA for the CDR3: TGTGCCAGCAGGCCCGGGACTAGCACAGATACGCAGTATTTT.

The chain couples TRBV5-1 to TRBJ2-5, with D tentatively TRBD1 (6 bases). Deletions cut 6 bases from V and 2 bases from J, with 14 bases between. CDR3 size: 14 residues. In germline, CDR1 is SGHRS, CDR2 YFSETQ. The CDR3 protein is CASTSGTLQETQYF. The CDR3 DNA reads TGCGCCAGCACCTCCGGGACACTGCAAGAGACCCAGTACTTC.

This chain uses TRBV11-1 with TRBJ1-5, with 9 bases matching TRBD1. V was clipped by 5 bases and J by 10 bases; unmatched bases: 6. Germline loops: CDR1 SGHAT, CDR2 FQDESV (reference sequence). This CDR3 spans 13 amino acids. The DNA for the CDR3 is TGTGCCAGCAGCATGGGACAGGGTCAACCCCAGCATTTT. Translated, it gives CASSMGQGQPQHF.

The chain joins TRBV27 to TRBJ1-4, with TRBD1 identical over 9 bases. V lost 6 bases and J lost 9; bases outside the gene matches: 5. Germline CDR1 reads MNHEY; CDR2 reads SMNVEV (reference sequence). The CDR3 extends over 13 amino acids. CDR3 protein: CASRDRGRKKLFF. As DNA, the CDR3 is TGTGCCAGCAGGGACAGGGGTAGGAAAAAACTGTTTTTT.

Concerning this clone: A read error may produce the germline difference seen at one junction end. This chain joins TRBV5-6 and TRBJ1-2; 7 positions match TRBD1. Per germline, CDR1 SGHDT and CDR2 YYEEEE. The length of the CDR3 is 14 residues. The CDR3 DNA reads TGTGCCAGCGGGGAGACAGGGCCAAACTATGGCTACCCCTTC. Translation gives CASGETGPNYGYPF.

The chain carries TRBV5-1 and TRBJ2-2, with TRBD1 matching over 8 bases. V lost 4 bases to trimming and J lost 4 bases; unmatched junction nucleotides: 6. The CDR3 covers 15 residues. The germline gives CDR1 SGHRS, CDR2 YFSETQ. The CDR3 reads CASSPGQGGTGELFF. Written as DNA, the CDR3 is TGCGCCAGCAGCCCAGGACAGGGCGGCACCGGGGAGCTGTTTTTT.

The chain employs TRBV14 and TRBJ2-2, with a tentative D call TRBD1 (5 bases). Trimming shortened V by 7 bases and J by 7 bases, and 13 bases separated the two germline ends. Germline loops: CDR1 SGHDN, CDR2 FVKESK. The CDR3 is 13 amino acids. This CDR3 is CASNPTANGELFF. The CDR3, as DNA: TGTGCCAGCAACCCGACAGCGAACGGGGAGCTGTTTTTT.

The chain joins TRBV5-4 to TRBJ2-1, with 7 bases that match TRBD2. Trimming removed 4 bases from V and 8 bases from J; junction bases left unmatched: 18. This CDR3 contains 17 residues. Per germline, CDR1 SGHNT and CDR2 YYREEE (reference sequence). Here the CDR3 DNA reads TGTGCCAGCAGCAGTTATACGGGGGGAGGTGGGCGGCATGAGCAGTTCTTC. Translation gives CASSSYTGGGGRHEQFF. The complete variable domain, with remaining parts taken from reference TRBV5-4 and TRBJ2-1, reads ETGVTQSPTHLIKTRGQQVTLRCSSQSGHNTVSWYQQALGQGPQFIFQYYREEENGRGNFPPRFSGLQFPNYSSELNVNALELDDSALYLCASSSYTGGGGRHEQFFGPGTRLTVL.

This clone is a singleton in its sample. The CDR3, as DNA: TGTGCCAGCGCTACAGGGTCTAGTAACTATGGCTACACCTTC. It yields the protein CASATGSSNYGYTF. This rearrangement joins TRBV14 to TRBJ1-2, with a tentative D call TRBD1 (6 bases). This CDR3 comprises 14 residues. The germline V gene encodes CDR1 SGHDN and CDR2 FVKESK. V lost 8 bases and J lost 1, with 14 bases in between.

This sequence joins TRBV30 and TRBJ2-7; D gene uncertain. The germline V gene encodes CDR1 GTSNPN and CDR2 SVGIG (reference sequence). This CDR3 region has 13 residues. With 0 bases removed from V and 4 bases from J, the gap between germline ends came to 10 bases. The CDR3 DNA reads TGTGCCTGGAGTGTAACCAATCGGTACGAGCAGTACTTC. It encodes CAWSVTNRYEQYF.

The gene calls are TRBV4-2 and TRBJ2-1, with 12 positions matching TRBD2. V dropped 1 base and J dropped 5; count of bases not matched to a gene: 9. The CDR3 runs 18 residues. The germline CDR1 and CDR2 sequences are LGHNA and YNFKEQ. As DNA, the CDR3 is TGTGCCAGCAGCCAAGTCGCCGGGGCTAGCGGGGGGGACAATGAGCAGTTCTTC. Amino acids: CASSQVAGASGGDNEQFF.

The gene calls are TRBV5-1 and TRBJ2-1, with 10 positions matching TRBD2. With V trimmed by 4 bases and J by 6 bases, 7 bases remained unmatched. This CDR3 has 15 residues. Germline V gene data show CDR1 as SGHRS and CDR2 as YFSETQ. CDR3 amino acids: CASSQSGGAGNEQFF. In nucleotides, the CDR3 is TGCGCCAGCAGCCAGAGCGGGGGGGCGGGCAATGAGCAGTTCTTC.

The CDR3 coding sequence is TGTGCCAGCAGTTGGACAGGGCCGGTGGAGACCCAGTACTTC. This sequence encodes CASSWTGPVETQYF. The chain links TRBV6-6 to TRBJ2-5; 8 bases agree with TRBD1. After removal of 4 bases from V and 5 bases from J, the junction contained 6 bases not matched to a gene. The CDR3 totals 14 residues. Looked up from germline, CDR1 is MNHNY and CDR2 is SVGAGI (reference sequence).

The rearrangement uses TRBV6-1 and TRBJ1-1; D may be TRBD1 (5 bases). V lost 9 bases and J lost 6, with 14 bases in between. The CDR3 runs 12 residues. Germline assignment: CDR1 MNHNS and CDR2 SASEGT. CDR3: CASLWWGAEAFF. The CDR3 DNA sequence: TGTGCCAGTCTCTGGTGGGGGGCTGAAGCTTTCTTT.